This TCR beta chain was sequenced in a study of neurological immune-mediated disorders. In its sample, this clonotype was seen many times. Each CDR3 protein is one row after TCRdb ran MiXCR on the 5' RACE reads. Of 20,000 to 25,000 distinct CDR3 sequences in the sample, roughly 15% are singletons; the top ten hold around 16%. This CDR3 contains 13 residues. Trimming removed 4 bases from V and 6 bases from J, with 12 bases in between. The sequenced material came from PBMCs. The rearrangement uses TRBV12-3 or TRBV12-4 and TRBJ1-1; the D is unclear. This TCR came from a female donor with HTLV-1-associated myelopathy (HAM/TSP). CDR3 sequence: CASSWFEGSEAFF. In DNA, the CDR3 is TGTGCCAGCAGTTGGTTTGAAGGGTCTGAAGCTTTCTTT.